Listed below are T cell receptor beta chains from one sample, sequenced in a study of a mutant IDH1 vaccine in newly diagnosed glioma. Which antigens these TCRs recognize remains unknown. The data were produced by immunoSEQ multiplex PCR, yet TCRdb's version contains in-frame clones alone and is incomplete. The sample carries under 150,000 clones, roughly nine tenths recorded once. This sample comprised PBMCs, obtained from a glioma patient whose treatment included an IDH1 peptide vaccine. The receptors originated from a woman in her fifties or sixties with glioma. Each CDR3 is given with its conserved first and last residue. The D gene is left open where the match is weak. Rows may omit the clone size; those that give it use once, few, many or a size class.

j_call d_call clone_size v_call cdr3_nt cdr3_aa
TRBJ2-1 NA NA TRBV15 TGTGCCACCAGCAGAGACCGGGACTTGGCCTACAATGAGCAGTTCTTC CATSRDRDLAYNEQFF
TRBJ2-1 NA NA TRBV2 TGTGCCAGCAGACGGGACTTTAACAATGAGCAGTTCTTC CASRRDFNNEQFF
TRBJ2-6 TRBD2 NA TRBV27 TGTGCCAGCACCCCGGGGGGGTCTGGGGCCAACGTCCTGACTTTC CASTPGGSGANVLTF
TRBJ1-1 TRBD1 few TRBV7-2 TGTGCCAGCAGCCCTCCTGGGACAGCTTATATGAACACTGAAGCTTTCTTT CASSPPGTAYMNTEAFF
TRBJ1-1 TRBD1 once TRBV30 TGTGCCTGGAGTTCCCGGGACAGGGATTTAGTCAGAGCTTTCTTT CAWSSRDRDLVRAFF
TRBJ1-6 NA few TRBV6-6 TGTGCCAGCAGTTACGGAACACCCCTCCACTTT CASSYGTPLHF
TRBJ2-5 TRBD1 NA TRBV7-9 TGTGCCAGCAGCCCAGCGCGGACAGGGGGTTGGGAGACCCAGTACTTC CASSPARTGGWETQYF
TRBJ1-5 TRBD1 NA TRBV9 TGTGCCAGCAGCGTAGGGGACAGTCATCAGCCCCAGCATTTT CASSVGDSHQPQHF
TRBJ2-7 TRBD1 few TRBV6-5 TGTGCCAGCAGCCCCGGACAGGGGGCCGAGCAGTACTTC CASSPGQGAEQYF
TRBJ2-3 NA NA TRBV15 TGTGCCACCAGCAGAGATCTGGCCAAGGATACGCAGTATTTT CATSRDLAKDTQYF
TRBJ2-2 TRBD1 NA TRBV28 TGTGCCAGCAGTATACAGACAGGGGACACCGGGGAGCTGTTTTTT CASSIQTGDTGELFF
TRBJ1-6 NA NA TRBV7-9 TGTGCCAGCAGCCGCCCGGGGCGGTACTATAATTCACCCCTCCACTTT CASSRPGRYYNSPLHF
TRBJ1-1 NA NA TRBV28 TGTGCCAGCAGTTTTTCAGGGAAGGATGAAGCTTTCTTT CASSFSGKDEAFF
TRBJ2-5 TRBD2 NA TRBV28 TGTGCCAGCAGCGTAGCGGGCCAAGAGACCCAGTACTTC CASSVAGQETQYF
TRBJ1-5 NA NA TRBV7-6 TGTGCCAGCAGCTTAGACAGTAATCAGCCCCAGCATTTT CASSLDSNQPQHF
TRBJ1-3 NA NA TRBV5-1 TGCGCCAGCAGCTTGGCTTCCAGCTCTGGAAACACCATATATTTT CASSLASSSGNTIYF
TRBJ2-3 NA NA TRBV9 TGTGCCAGCAGCATAAGGGGCGCCGGCACAGATACGCAGTATTTT CASSIRGAGTDTQYF
TRBJ2-1 TRBD2 NA TRBV4-1 TGCGCCAGCAGCCAACCTACTAGCGGGAGGGCCCATGAGCAGTTCTTC CASSQPTSGRAHEQFF
TRBJ2-1 TRBD2 NA TRBV12-5 TGTGCTAGTGGTTTGGTACTTTGGGCTAGCGGGAGAGGGGGCCCCTACAATGAGCAGTTCTTC CASGLVLWASGRGGPYNEQFF
TRBJ2-1 TRBD1 NA TRBV20-1 TGCAGCCTGACAGGGTTGGATGAGCAGTTCTTC CSLTGLDEQFF
TRBJ1-1 NA NA TRBV6-1 TGTGCCAGCAGGCCGGGACGGACATTGAACACTGAAGCTTTCTTT CASRPGRTLNTEAFF
TRBJ2-7 NA NA TRBV7-9 TGTGCCAGCAGCTTAGCGGGCAGGGAGTACGAGCAGTACTTC CASSLAGREYEQYF
TRBJ2-1 TRBD2 NA TRBV30 TGTGCCTTCACATGGACTAGCGGAATCTACAATGAGCAGTTCTTC CAFTWTSGIYNEQFF
TRBJ2-3 NA once TRBV27 TGTGCCAGCAGTTTTACAGGGTTCACAGATACGCAGTATTTT CASSFTGFTDTQYF
TRBJ1-5 NA NA TRBV6-6 TGTGCCAGCAGTTCTCACAGTAGCAATCAGCCCCAGCATTTT CASSSHSSNQPQHF
TRBJ1-2 NA NA TRBV5-1 TGCGCCAGCAGCGGGAGGGGGTCTGACTATGGCTACACCTTC CASSGRGSDYGYTF
TRBJ2-5 NA once TRBV29-1 TGCAGCGTTGTTCCTGCTATGGCCGAGACCCAGTACTTC CSVVPAMAETQYF
TRBJ1-4 NA NA TRBV6-5 TGTGCCAGCAGTTACTATCGGGGGCGGGTTGAAAAACTGTTTTTT CASSYYRGRVEKLFF
TRBJ1-1 TRBD1 NA TRBV28 TGTGCCAGCAGGCTCGCTGGGGACAGGGTGAACACTGAAGCTTTCTTT CASRLAGDRVNTEAFF
TRBJ2-1 NA NA TRBV7-2 TGTGCCAGCAGCTTACTTGTCCGGGCGCAAAACAATGAGCAGTTCTTC CASSLLVRAQNNEQFF
TRBJ2-1 NA NA TRBV7-8 TGTGCCAGCAGCCCCCGGGGTGGCTCCTACAATGAGCAGTTCTTC CASSPRGGSYNEQFF
TRBJ2-3 NA NA TRBV5-1 TGCGCCAGCAGCCCGGACAGCAAAAGCACAGATACGCAGTATTTT CASSPDSKSTDTQYF
TRBJ2-1 NA NA TRBV2 TGTGCCAGCAGTGAATATGACCCGGTGGTTTTCTTC CASSEYDPVVFF
TRBJ1-1 TRBD1 NA TRBV6-1 TGTGCCAGCAGTGTACAGGGGGCGATCGACACTGAAGCTTTCTTT CASSVQGAIDTEAFF
TRBJ2-3 TRBD2 NA TRBV9 TGTGCCAGCAGCGTAGCCCTCGGGACTAGCGGGAGGAACGCAGATACGCAGTATTTT CASSVALGTSGRNADTQYF
TRBJ2-2 TRBD2 NA TRBV5-1 TGCGCCAGCAGGAGCGGGCGGGAGCACACCGGGGAGCTGTTTTTT CASRSGREHTGELFF
TRBJ2-3 NA NA TRBV7-3 TGTGCCAGCAGCTTGGGCCATCACACAGATACGCAGTATTTT CASSLGHHTDTQYF
TRBJ2-7 NA NA TRBV5-4 TGTGCCAGCAGCTTGGCGAGCTACGAGCAGTACTTC CASSLASYEQYF
TRBJ2-7 NA NA TRBV19 TGTGCCAGTAGTATCCGTGGGGACGGAACCTACGAGCAGTACTTC CASSIRGDGTYEQYF
TRBJ1-1 NA NA TRBV10-3 TGTGCCATCAGTGCCCAGGGGTCTGGGAACACTGAAGCTTTCTTT CAISAQGSGNTEAFF
TRBJ2-1 NA NA TRBV5-6 TGTGCCAGCGCCTCCTTTAGGGATGAGCAGTTCTTC CASASFRDEQFF
TRBJ2-7 NA NA TRBV2 TGTGCCAGCCATGGGGGACGTTACGAGCAGTACTTC CASHGGRYEQYF
TRBJ1-5 NA NA TRBV18 TGTGCCAGCTCCGAAGGAGGGGGGCGCAATCAGCCCCAGCATTTT CASSEGGGRNQPQHF
TRBJ2-1 NA NA TRBV30 TGTGCCTGGAGTCTAGTGGGGAGTAAAGACAATGAGCAGTTCTTC CAWSLVGSKDNEQFF
TRBJ2-7 NA NA TRBV4-1 TGCGCCAGCAGCCAAGAAAGTAGTTTCGGCGAGCAGTACTTC CASSQESSFGEQYF
TRBJ1-1 NA NA TRBV10-2 TGCGCCAGCAGTGAGTCGGGAGACACTGAAGCTTTCTTT CASSESGDTEAFF
TRBJ2-5 NA NA TRBV27 TGTGCCAGCAGTTTAGGAGCCTACTCTGGGGAGACCCAGTACTTC CASSLGAYSGETQYF
TRBJ2-7 NA NA TRBV5-1 TGCGCCAGCACGGGGGGCTCGGGTCCACTCGAGCAGTACTTC CASTGGSGPLEQYF
TRBJ2-7 TRBD1 NA TRBV4-2 TGTGCCAGCAGCCAAGATTGGGGACAGGGATCCTACGAGCAGTACTTC CASSQDWGQGSYEQYF
TRBJ1-5 NA NA TRBV5-1 TGCGCCAGCAGCTTGGGGGGCTATAGCAATCAGCCCCAGCATTTT CASSLGGYSNQPQHF
TRBJ2-3 TRBD2 NA TRBV7-9 TGTGCCAGCAGCCGGACTAGCGGGAGGGGTTCCCTAGATACGCAGTATTTT CASSRTSGRGSLDTQYF
TRBJ2-7 TRBD1 NA TRBV9 TGTGCCAGCAGCGTGGGGCCGGGGACAGGGTCCAACGAGCAGTACTTC CASSVGPGTGSNEQYF
TRBJ1-4 NA once TRBV7-6 TGTGCCAGCAGCTTAGCGTTGACAGAAAAACTGTTTTTT CASSLALTEKLFF
TRBJ2-5 NA NA TRBV4-1 TGCGCCAGCAGCCGCCTCTTAGGGGAGACCCAGTACTTC CASSRLLGETQYF